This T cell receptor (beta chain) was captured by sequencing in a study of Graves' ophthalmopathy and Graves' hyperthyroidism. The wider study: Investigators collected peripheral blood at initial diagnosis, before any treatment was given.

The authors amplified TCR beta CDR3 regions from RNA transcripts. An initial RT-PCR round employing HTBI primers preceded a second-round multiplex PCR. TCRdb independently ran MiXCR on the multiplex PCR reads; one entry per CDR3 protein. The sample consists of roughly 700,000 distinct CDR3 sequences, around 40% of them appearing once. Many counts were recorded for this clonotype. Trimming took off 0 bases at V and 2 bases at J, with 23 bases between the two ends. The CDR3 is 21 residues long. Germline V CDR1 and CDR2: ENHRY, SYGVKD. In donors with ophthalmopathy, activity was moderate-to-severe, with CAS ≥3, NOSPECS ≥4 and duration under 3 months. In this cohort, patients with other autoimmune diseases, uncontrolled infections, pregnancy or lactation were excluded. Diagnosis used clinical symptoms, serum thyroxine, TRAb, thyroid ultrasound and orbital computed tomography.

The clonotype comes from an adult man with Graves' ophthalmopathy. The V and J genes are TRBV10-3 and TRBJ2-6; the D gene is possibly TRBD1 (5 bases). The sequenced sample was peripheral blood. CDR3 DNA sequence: TGTGCCATCAGTGAGTCGGAGATACTATTTAGGCTAGGGGCTGGGGCCAACGTCCTGACTTTC. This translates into CAISESEILFRLGAGANVLTF.